The 27 T cell receptor beta chains given below trace back to one sample, sequenced in a study of T cell changes during pregnancy in multiple sclerosis (dated by TCRdb to 2018 to 2020). Libraries were made using the immunoSEQ multiplex PCR assay. Imported from immuneACCESS, the table was reduced by TCRdb to in-frame sequences with V and J called. These copies leave out some clones; in studies compared against another copy, an unresolved V gene accounts for under half, and the cause of the remainder is not known. This sample has 11,000 or so clones in its table, and about four fifths of those were observed once. 11% of the sample goes to the ten largest clones. Sequencing was performed on CD8+ T cells from peripheral blood mononuclear cells, taken after pregnancy. The source of these receptors is a female donor in good health, enrolled as a control in a pregnancy study.

The genes are TRBV5-1 and TRBJ2-1, with 10 bases that match TRBD1. Germline trimming cut 2 bases from V and 6 bases from J; bases unmatched to any gene: 2. Per the germline V gene, CDR1 is SGHRS and CDR2 is YFSETQ. CDR3 length equals 14 residues. The CDR3 sequence: CASSFWTGGNEQFF. In nucleotides, the CDR3 is TGCGCCAGCAGCTTCTGGACAGGGGGCAATGAGCAGTTCTTC.

This clone was recorded a few times. The chain has TRBV7-6 and TRBJ2-7, with 7 bases matching TRBD1. The CDR3 consists of 15 residues. CDR1 and CDR2 from the germline V gene are SGHVS and FNYEAQ. The V gene end was trimmed by 4 bases and the J gene end by 6 bases; junction bases not matched to a gene: 12. This CDR3 is CASSSGGPSFFEQYF. CDR3 in DNA: TGTGCCAGCAGCTCAGGGGGACCTTCCTTTTTCGAGCAGTACTTC.

The table lists this clone with a count of one. V usage is TRBV4-3 and J usage is TRBJ2-1; TRBD2 matches 13 bases. Losses at the gene ends were 1 base for V and 9 bases for J; bases not matched to a gene: 9. CDR1 LGHNA and CDR2 YSLEER come from the germline V gene. The CDR3 is made up of 17 amino acids. This CDR3 reads CASSQVLSGLAGSEQFF. CDR3 nucleotides: TGCGCCAGCAGCCAAGTCCTCTCGGGACTAGCGGGATCTGAGCAGTTCTTC.

The V call is TRBV19, the J call TRBJ2-7; 14 bases agree with TRBD2. The CDR3 length is 15 residues. The V gene end was trimmed by 5 bases and the J gene end by 7 bases; junction bases not matched to a gene: 7. Germline CDR1 and CDR2: LNHDA and SQIVND (reference sequence). The CDR3 loop reads CASSARLAGGWEQYF. CDR3 bases: TGTGCCAGTAGTGCCCGACTAGCGGGAGGGTGGGAGCAGTACTTC.

In DNA form, the CDR3 reads TGTGCCAGTAGTGGTAGCAGCTCCTACGAGCAGTACTTC. This encodes CASSGSSSYEQYF. The chain uses TRBV19 and TRBJ2-7; D is ambiguous. V shed 5 bases and J shed 0 bases, with 8 bases lying between them. This CDR3 comprises 13 residues. CDR1 is LNHDA, CDR2 SQIVND, per germline (reference sequence). The entire variable domain, with the rest obtained from reference TRBV19 and TRBJ2-7, is as follows: DGGITQSPKYLFRKEGQNVTLSCEQNLNHDAMYWYRQDPGQGLRLIYYSQIVNDFQKGDIAEGYSVSREKKESFPLTVTSAQKNPTAFYLCASSGSSSYEQYFGPGTRLTVT.

The chain combines TRBV6-4 with TRBJ2-1, with TRBD2 identical over 10 bases. This CDR3 has 16 residues. V lost 3 bases to trimming and J lost 4 bases; unmatched junction nucleotides: 6. The germline V gene encodes CDR1 MRHNA and CDR2 SNTAGT. The CDR3 protein is CASSETSGIGYNEQFF. The CDR3, as DNA: TGTGCCAGCAGTGAAACTAGCGGGATAGGTTACAATGAGCAGTTCTTC.

The rearrangement uses TRBV2 and TRBJ2-1; 7 bases line up with TRBD2. The CDR3 has 16 amino acids. V lost 5 bases, J lost 0 bases, and 7 bases stayed unmatched. CDR1 is SNHLY and CDR2 is FYNNEI in the germline V gene. CDR3 in amino acids: CASSPPGLLSYNEQFF. CDR3 coding DNA: TGTGCCAGCAGTCCCCCGGGACTACTCTCCTACAATGAGCAGTTCTTC. Looking up the rest from reference TRBV2 and TRBJ2-1 gives the full variable domain: EPEVTQTPSHQVTQMGQEVILRCVPISNHLYFYWYRQILGQKVEFLVSFYNNEISEKSEIFDDQFSVERPDGSNFTLKIRSTKLEDSAMYFCASSPPGLLSYNEQFFGPGTRLTVL.

The rearrangement links TRBV4-1 to TRBJ2-7, with D possibly matching TRBD1 (5 bases). V shed 1 base and J shed 2 bases, with 15 bases lying between them. Germline CDR1 and CDR2: MGHRA and YSYEKL. The CDR3 spans 16 residues. The CDR3 DNA sequence: TGCGCCAGCAGCCAAGTAGCTGGGGCGCATACCTACGAGCAGTACTTC. It translates to CASSQVAGAHTYEQYF.

This sequence joins TRBV28 and TRBJ2-7; 8 nucleotides agree with TRBD2. Germline V CDR1 and CDR2: MDHEN, SYDVKM. With V trimmed by 6 bases and J by 3 bases, 4 bases remained unmatched. The CDR3 is 13 residues long. The CDR3 DNA is TGTGCCAGCAGACGGGAGGGACTCTACGAGCAGTACTTC. It encodes CASRREGLYEQYF. The complete variable domain, with remaining parts taken from reference TRBV28 and TRBJ2-7, reads DVKVTQSSRYLVKRTGEKVFLECVQDMDHENMFWYRQDPGLGLRLIYFSYDVKMKEKGDIPEGYSVSREKKERFSLILESASTNQTSMYLCASRREGLYEQYFGPGTRLTVT.

The chain recombines TRBV6-5 with TRBJ1-3; D gene uncertain. In germline, CDR1 is MNHEY, CDR2 SVGAGI. Trimming cost V 0 bases and J 0 bases, with 9 bases left between them. The CDR3 runs 16 residues. The DNA of the CDR3 is TGTGCCAGCAGTTACTCCGTGGGAGACTCTGGAAACACCATATATTTT. It yields the protein CASSYSVGDSGNTIYF.

V usage is TRBV7-3 and J usage is TRBJ2-7; unclear D gene. V gave up 2 bases and J gave up 3 bases, with 8 bases separating them. The CDR3 contains 13 residues. Germline assignment: CDR1 SGHTA and CDR2 FQGTGA. Here the CDR3 DNA reads TGTGCCAGCAGCTTAGATCCGGGCTACGAGCAGTACTTC. It is translated as CASSLDPGYEQYF.

V and J are TRBV5-5 and TRBJ2-1, with TRBD2 identical over 12 bases. The CDR3 is 17 amino acids. The junction had 11 bases not matched to a gene; V was cut back by 3 bases and J by 7 bases. From germline, CDR1 is SGHKS and CDR2 YYEKEE (reference sequence). The CDR3 is CASSSTDLAGGRNEQFF. The CDR3 DNA sequence: TGTGCCAGCAGCTCTACCGATCTAGCGGGGGGGCGGAATGAGCAGTTCTTC.

V and J are TRBV11-2 and TRBJ2-1; no clear D. This CDR3 contains 13 residues. Germline-derived CDR1 and CDR2 are SGHAT and FQNNGV. V lost 0 bases and J lost 8, with 8 bases in between. The CDR3 region is CASSLDLRDEQFF. CDR3 nucleotides: TGTGCCAGCAGCTTAGATTTGAGAGATGAGCAGTTCTTC. Complete variable domain (other parts from reference TRBV11-2 and TRBJ2-1): EAGVAQSPRYKIIEKRQSVAFWCNPISGHATLYWYQQILGQGPKLLIQFQNNGVVDDSQLPKDRFSAERLKGVDSTLKIQPAKLEDSAVYLCASSLDLRDEQFFGPGTRLTVL.

The gene calls are TRBV5-1 and TRBJ2-1; 10 bases are a match to TRBD1. V gave up 4 bases and J gave up 4 bases; unmatched junction bases: 5. Germline V gene lookup returns CDR1 SGHRS and CDR2 YFSETQ. This CDR3 is built from 15 residues. CDR3 protein: CASSLGDRGYNEQFF. DNA of the CDR3: TGCGCCAGCAGCCTGGGGGACAGGGGTTACAATGAGCAGTTCTTC.

This clone was found once. The chain combines TRBV7-9 with TRBJ2-2, with D perhaps matching TRBD2 (6 bases). In germline, CDR1 is SEHNR, CDR2 FQNEAQ (reference sequence). This CDR3 has 13 residues. V lost 8 bases and J 3 bases, leaving 10 bases between the germline ends. Written as DNA, the CDR3 is TGTGCCAGCCGGGGACTTTACACCGGGGAGCTGTTTTTT. Amino acids: CASRGLYTGELFF.

The genes are TRBV7-2 and TRBJ1-4, with TRBD1 as a possible D gene (5 bases). The CDR3 has 16 amino acids. Trimming took off 5 bases at V and 8 bases at J, with 21 bases between the two ends. The germline V gene encodes CDR1 SGHTA and CDR2 FQGNSA. CDR3: CASSPLAAGVGEKLFF. CDR3 sequence (DNA): TGTGCCAGCAGCCCATTAGCCGCGGGGGTCGGGGAAAAACTGTTTTTT.

The chain is built from TRBV4-1 and TRBJ2-1; TRBD2 aligns across 7 bases. The CDR3 is 14 residues long. Germline V gives CDR1 MGHRA, CDR2 YSYEKL. Trimming cost V 4 bases and J 15 bases; bases outside gene matches: 15. The CDR3 loop reads CASSLPGLPYPGFF. As DNA, the CDR3 is TGCGCCAGCAGCCTTCCGGGACTACCGTACCCGGGGTTCTTC.

The genes are TRBV7-9 and TRBJ2-5; 9 positions agree with TRBD2. The J call could be wrong; TRBJ2-7 is a better fit for the DNA end. There are 14 residues in the CDR3. Germline assignment: CDR1 SEHNR and CDR2 FQNEAQ (reference sequence). The CDR3 DNA follows: TGTGCCAGCAGCTTAGCCCTAGCGGGGTACGAGCAGTACTTC. This gives the protein CASSLALAGYEQYF.

This clone has only one observation. V and J are TRBV4-2 and TRBJ1-2; 9 bases agree with TRBD1. Germline V CDR1 and CDR2: LGHNA, YNFKEQ. Trimming took 1 base from V and 7 from J; bases not matched to a gene: 7. CDR3 length equals 15 residues. CDR3 residues: CASSQGQGDWSGYTF. Here the CDR3 DNA reads TGTGCCAGCAGCCAAGGACAGGGGGATTGGAGTGGCTACACCTTC.

V usage is TRBV28 and J usage is TRBJ2-1; 9 nucleotides agree with TRBD2. The CDR3 contains 16 residues. CDR1 and CDR2 from the germline V gene are MDHEN and SYDVKM. V lost 3 bases and J lost 7; bases outside the gene matches: 10. The CDR3, as DNA: TGTGCCAGCAGTTTGGGGGCACGCGGGAGGGGGAATGAGCAGTTCTTC. As protein: CASSLGARGRGNEQFF.

By share, this clone ranks as medium-sized. The genes are TRBV13 and TRBJ1-2; D is ambiguous. Trimming stripped 3 bases from V and 6 bases from J, with 17 bases between. CDR1 is PRHDT and CDR2 is FYEKMQ in the germline V gene (reference sequence). The CDR3 consists of 15 residues. The CDR3 bases are TGTGCCAGCAGCTTTGGAGTAGGAGGGTTGGATGGCTACACCTTC. Translated, it gives CASSFGVGGLDGYTF.

The V gene is TRBV27, the J gene TRBJ2-7, with TRBD2 identical over 8 bases. Trimming took 6 bases from V and 1 from J; bases not matched to a gene: 5. Germline lookup yields CDR1 MNHEY and CDR2 SMNVEV (reference sequence). The CDR3 spans 14 residues. In nucleotides, the CDR3 is TGTGCCAGCAGCTGGACTAGCAGGTCCTACGAGCAGTACTTC. Translated: CASSWTSRSYEQYF.

This clone appeared once. In DNA, the CDR3 is TGCGCCAGCAGTTGGACTGACGGAGATACGCAGTATTTT. Its translation: CASSWTDGDTQYF. This chain uses TRBV10-2 with TRBJ2-3; a possible D gene is TRBD2 (5 bases). The CDR3 runs to 13 residues. Per germline, CDR1 WSHSY and CDR2 SAAADI. Trimming took off 5 bases at V and 5 bases at J, with 11 bases between the two ends.

This chain links TRBV27 with TRBJ2-7; TRBD1 matches at 9 bases. There are 12 residues in the CDR3. V trimming: 5 bases; J trimming: 6 bases; junction bases outside the gene matches: 2. Germline-derived CDR1 and CDR2 are MNHEY and SMNVEV (reference sequence). The CDR3 here is CASSRQGGEQYF. The CDR3 DNA follows: TGTGCCAGCAGTAGACAGGGGGGCGAGCAGTACTTC.

The rearrangement uses TRBV12-5 and TRBJ1-2; no clear D. Germline V gene data show CDR1 as LGHNT and CDR2 as FRNRAP. The CDR3 extends over 15 amino acids. Trimming removed 5 bases at V and 8 bases at J, with 21 bases between. Written as DNA, the CDR3 is TGTGCTAGTGGTCCTCCGTCCCAGAGCCTCGGGGGCTACACCTTC. It specifies CASGPPSQSLGGYTF.

The V call is TRBV30, the J call TRBJ2-1; the D is unclear. CDR3 size: 13 residues. Trimming cost V 1 base and J 2 bases, with 6 bases left between them. Germline loops: CDR1 GTSNPN, CDR2 SVGIG (reference sequence). The CDR3: CAWSGQAYNEQFF. The CDR3 bases are TGTGCCTGGAGTGGGCAGGCCTACAATGAGCAGTTCTTC.

The V gene is TRBV19, the J gene TRBJ2-1; D call uncertain. Between the trimmed V and J ends, which lost 1 base and 2 bases, there was a span of 6 bases. The CDR3 loop spans 14 amino acids. The germline gives CDR1 LNHDA, CDR2 SQIVND (reference sequence). This CDR3 is CASSIGTAYNEQFF. As DNA, the CDR3 is TGTGCCAGTAGTATAGGAACAGCCTACAATGAGCAGTTCTTC.